In its sample, the clone carrying this T cell receptor beta chain was seen many times. Its antigen is unidentified. Germline CDR1 is SGHTA and CDR2 is FQGTGA. Trimming at V came to 6 bases and at J to 0 bases, leaving 6 bases not matched to a gene. The CDR3 has 16 amino acids. The data originate from a study of identical twins. Overall study results and limits: Out-of-frame beta chain sequences displayed weaker excess sharing between twins.

Each CDR3 protein gets one entry after TCRdb re-called the 5' RACE reads with MiXCR. The top ten clones hold approximately 0.5% of a sample with around 490,000 distinct CDR3 sequences, around 22% of them seen once. The sample was also reused in another study, on yellow fever vaccine responses in identical twins.

V gene TRBV7-3 combines with J gene TRBJ2-1; 9 positions match TRBD2. Material for sequencing was CD4+ T cells sorted from blood. The clonotype comes from a woman under 30 in good health. CDR3 in DNA: TGTGCCAGCAGTGCGGGGGGGGGAAGCTCCTACAATGAGCAGTTCTTC. Translation gives CASSAGGGSSYNEQFF.